This entry is about one TCR beta chain. Germline values: CDR1 LGHNA, CDR2 YNFKEQ. The CDR3 loop spans 16 amino acids. Losses at the gene ends were 2 bases for V and 0 bases for J; bases not matched to a gene: 6. TCR beta chains were sequenced at survey level with immunoSEQ. Libraries were prepared by immunoSEQ multiplex PCR; TCRdb keeps only in-frame clonotypes and omits some of them. The repertoire holds roughly 68,000 clones, with over 85% as singletons. J is TRBJ2-7 and V is TRBV4-2, with 8 bases lining up with TRBD2. The sample taken for sequencing was PBMCs. The clonotype was recovered from a man between 40 and 49 years old with rheumatoid arthritis. CDR3 residues: CASSQTSGGSSYEQYF. The CDR3 DNA follows: TGTGCCAGCAGCCAAACTAGCGGAGGGAGCTCCTACGAGCAGTACTTC.